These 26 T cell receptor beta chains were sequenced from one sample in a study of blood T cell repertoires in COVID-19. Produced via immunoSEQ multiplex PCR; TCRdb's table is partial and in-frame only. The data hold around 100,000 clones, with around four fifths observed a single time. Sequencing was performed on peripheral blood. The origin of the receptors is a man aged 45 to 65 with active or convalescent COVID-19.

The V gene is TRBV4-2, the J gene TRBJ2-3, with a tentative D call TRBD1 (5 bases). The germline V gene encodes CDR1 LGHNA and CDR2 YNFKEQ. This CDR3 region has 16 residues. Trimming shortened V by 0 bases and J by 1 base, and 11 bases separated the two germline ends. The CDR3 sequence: CASSQELGRGTDTQYF. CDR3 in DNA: TGTGCCAGCAGCCAAGAACTGGGGCGCGGCACAGATACGCAGTATTTT.

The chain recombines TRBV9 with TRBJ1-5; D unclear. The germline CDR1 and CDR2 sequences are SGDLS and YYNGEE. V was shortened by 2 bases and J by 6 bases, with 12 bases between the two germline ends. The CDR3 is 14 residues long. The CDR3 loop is CASSVGSEGQPQHF. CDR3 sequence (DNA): TGTGCCAGCAGCGTGGGTTCAGAGGGTCAGCCCCAGCATTTT.

The CDR3 region is CSSLGITETQYF. CDR3 DNA sequence: TGCAGCTCCCTCGGGATCACAGAGACCCAGTACTTC. This chain joins TRBV29-1 and TRBJ2-5; weak D call: TRBD2 (5 bases). Germline V gives CDR1 SQVTM, CDR2 ANQGSEA. The V end was cut by 8 bases, the J end by 4 bases, with 14 bases between. This CDR3 spans 12 amino acids.

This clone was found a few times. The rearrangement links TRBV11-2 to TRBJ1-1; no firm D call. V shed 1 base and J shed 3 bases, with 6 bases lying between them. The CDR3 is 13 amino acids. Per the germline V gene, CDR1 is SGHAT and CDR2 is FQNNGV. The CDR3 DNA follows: TGTGCCAGCAGCTTAGTACGGGACACTGAAGCTTTCTTT. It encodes CASSLVRDTEAFF.

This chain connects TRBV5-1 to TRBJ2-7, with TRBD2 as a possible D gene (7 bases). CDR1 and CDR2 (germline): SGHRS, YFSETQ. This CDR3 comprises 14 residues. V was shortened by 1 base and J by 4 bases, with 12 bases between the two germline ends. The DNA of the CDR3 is TGCGCCAGCAGCTTGAGAGGGGGGGAGTACGAGCAGTACTTC. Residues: CASSLRGGEYEQYF.

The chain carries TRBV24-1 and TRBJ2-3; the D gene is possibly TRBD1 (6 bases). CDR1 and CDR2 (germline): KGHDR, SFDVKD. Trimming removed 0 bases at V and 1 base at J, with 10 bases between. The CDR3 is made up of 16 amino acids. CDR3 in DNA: TGTGCCACCAGTGATTTGCGGGACACCGGCACAGATACGCAGTATTTT. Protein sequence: CATSDLRDTGTDTQYF.

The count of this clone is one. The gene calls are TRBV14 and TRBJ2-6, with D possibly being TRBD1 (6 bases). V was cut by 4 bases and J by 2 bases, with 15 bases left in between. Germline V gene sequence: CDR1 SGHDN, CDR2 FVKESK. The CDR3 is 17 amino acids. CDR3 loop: CASSLGAGMAGANVLTF. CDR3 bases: TGTGCCAGCAGCCTGGGGGCAGGGATGGCTGGGGCCAACGTCCTGACTTTC.

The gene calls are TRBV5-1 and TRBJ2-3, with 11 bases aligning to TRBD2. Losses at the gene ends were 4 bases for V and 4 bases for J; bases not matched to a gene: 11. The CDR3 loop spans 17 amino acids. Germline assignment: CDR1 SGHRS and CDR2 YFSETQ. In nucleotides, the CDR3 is TGCGCCAGCAGCACCATTTTAGCGGGAGGGGGAGCAGATACGCAGTATTTT. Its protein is CASSTILAGGGADTQYF.

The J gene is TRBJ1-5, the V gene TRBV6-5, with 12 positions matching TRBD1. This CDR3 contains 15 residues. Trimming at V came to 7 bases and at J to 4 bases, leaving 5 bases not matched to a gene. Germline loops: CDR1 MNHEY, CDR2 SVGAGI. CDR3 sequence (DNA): TGTGCCAGCATAGGGACAGGGGGCGGGAATCAGCCCCAGCATTTT. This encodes CASIGTGGGNQPQHF.

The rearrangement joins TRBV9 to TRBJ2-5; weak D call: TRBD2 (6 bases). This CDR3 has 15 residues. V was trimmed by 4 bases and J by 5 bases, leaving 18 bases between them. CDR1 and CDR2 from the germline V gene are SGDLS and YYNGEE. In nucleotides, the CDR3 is TGTGCCAGCAGCCCTTCGGGAACTAGCCGGGAGACCCAGTACTTC. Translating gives CASSPSGTSRETQYF.

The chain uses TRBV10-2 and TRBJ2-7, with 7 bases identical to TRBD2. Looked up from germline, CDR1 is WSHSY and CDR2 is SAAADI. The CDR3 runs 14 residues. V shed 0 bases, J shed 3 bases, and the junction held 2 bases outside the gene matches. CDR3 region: CASSESERGYEQYF. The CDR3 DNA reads TGCGCCAGCAGTGAGTCGGAGCGGGGCTACGAGCAGTACTTC.

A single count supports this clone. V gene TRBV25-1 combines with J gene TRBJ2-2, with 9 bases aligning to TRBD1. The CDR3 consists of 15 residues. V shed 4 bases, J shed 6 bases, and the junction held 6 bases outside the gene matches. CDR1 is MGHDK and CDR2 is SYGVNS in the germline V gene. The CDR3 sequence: CASSAGQGRAGELFF. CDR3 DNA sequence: TGTGCCAGCAGTGCCGGACAGGGGAGGGCCGGGGAGCTGTTTTTT.

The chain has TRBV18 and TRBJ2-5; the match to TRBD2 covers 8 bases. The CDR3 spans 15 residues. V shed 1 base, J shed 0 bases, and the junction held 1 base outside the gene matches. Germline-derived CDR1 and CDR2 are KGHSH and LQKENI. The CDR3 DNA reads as TGTGCCAGCTCACCACAGCGGGAGTACCAAGAGACCCAGTACTTC. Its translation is CASSPQREYQETQYF.

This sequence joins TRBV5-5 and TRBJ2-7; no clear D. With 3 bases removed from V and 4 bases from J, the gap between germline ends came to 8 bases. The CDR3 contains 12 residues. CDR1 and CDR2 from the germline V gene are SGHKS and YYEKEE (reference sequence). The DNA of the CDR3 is TGTGCCAGCAGCTGGGCTACGTACGAGCAGTACTTC. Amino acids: CASSWATYEQYF.

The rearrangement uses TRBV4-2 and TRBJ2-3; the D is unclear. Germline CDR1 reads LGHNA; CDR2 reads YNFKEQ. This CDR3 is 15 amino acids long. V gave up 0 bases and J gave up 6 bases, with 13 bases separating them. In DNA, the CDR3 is TGTGCCAGCAGCCAAGAGATGGCGGTGGAGGATACGCAGTATTTT. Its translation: CASSQEMAVEDTQYF.

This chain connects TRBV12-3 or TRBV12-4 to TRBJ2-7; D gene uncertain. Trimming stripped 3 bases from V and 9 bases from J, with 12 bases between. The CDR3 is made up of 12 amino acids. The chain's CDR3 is CASSFESLGQYF. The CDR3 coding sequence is TGTGCCAGCAGTTTCGAGAGTCTCGGGCAGTACTTC.

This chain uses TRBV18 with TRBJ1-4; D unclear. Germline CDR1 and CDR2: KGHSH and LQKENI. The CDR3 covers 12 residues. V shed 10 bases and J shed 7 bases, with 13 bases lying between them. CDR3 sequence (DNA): TGTGCCACCGCGCTTAACGGTGAAAAACTGTTTTTT. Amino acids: CATALNGEKLFF. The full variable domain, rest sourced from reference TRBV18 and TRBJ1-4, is NAGVMQNPRHLVRRRGQEARLRCSPMKGHSHVYWYRQLPEEGLKFMVYLQKENIIDESGMPKERFSAEFPKEGPSILRIQQVVRGDSAAYFCATALNGEKLFFGSGTQLSVL.

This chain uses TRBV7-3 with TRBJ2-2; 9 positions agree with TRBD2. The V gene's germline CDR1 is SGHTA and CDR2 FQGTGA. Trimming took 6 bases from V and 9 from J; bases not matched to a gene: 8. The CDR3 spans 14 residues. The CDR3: CASSSGTSPRELFF. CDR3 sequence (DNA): TGTGCCAGCAGTTCCGGGACTAGCCCGAGGGAGCTGTTTTTT.

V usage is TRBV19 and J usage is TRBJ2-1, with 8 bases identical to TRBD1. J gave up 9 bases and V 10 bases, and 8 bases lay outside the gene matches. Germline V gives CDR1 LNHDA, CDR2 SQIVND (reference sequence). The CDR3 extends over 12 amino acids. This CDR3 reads CATDRVGGEQFF. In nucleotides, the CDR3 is TGTGCCACGGACAGGGTCGGAGGTGAGCAGTTCTTC.

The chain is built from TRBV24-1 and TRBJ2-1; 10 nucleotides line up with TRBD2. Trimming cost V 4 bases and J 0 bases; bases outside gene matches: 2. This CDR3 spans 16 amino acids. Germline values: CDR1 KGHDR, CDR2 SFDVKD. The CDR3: CATSEASGSSYNEQFF. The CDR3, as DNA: TGTGCCACCAGTGAGGCTAGCGGGAGCTCCTACAATGAGCAGTTCTTC.

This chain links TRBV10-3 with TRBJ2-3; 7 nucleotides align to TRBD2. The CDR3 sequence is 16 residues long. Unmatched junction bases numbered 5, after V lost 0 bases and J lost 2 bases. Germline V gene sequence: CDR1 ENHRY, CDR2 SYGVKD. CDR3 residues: CAISESMAGVTDTQYF. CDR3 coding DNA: TGTGCCATCAGTGAGTCGATGGCGGGGGTCACAGATACGCAGTATTTT.

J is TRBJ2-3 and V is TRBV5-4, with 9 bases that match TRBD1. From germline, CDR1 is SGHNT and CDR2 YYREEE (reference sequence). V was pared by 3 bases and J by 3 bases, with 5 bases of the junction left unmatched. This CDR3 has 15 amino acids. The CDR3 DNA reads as TGTGCCAGCAGCTCGGACAGGGGACGAACAGATACGCAGTATTTT. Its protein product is CASSSDRGRTDTQYF.

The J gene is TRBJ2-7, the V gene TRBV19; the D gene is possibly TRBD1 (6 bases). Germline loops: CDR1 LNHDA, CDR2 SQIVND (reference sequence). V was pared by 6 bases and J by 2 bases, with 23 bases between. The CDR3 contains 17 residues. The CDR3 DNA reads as TGTGCCAGTAGAGAAACCGGGACAATAAAGGGAACCTACGAGCAGTACTTC. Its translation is CASRETGTIKGTYEQYF.

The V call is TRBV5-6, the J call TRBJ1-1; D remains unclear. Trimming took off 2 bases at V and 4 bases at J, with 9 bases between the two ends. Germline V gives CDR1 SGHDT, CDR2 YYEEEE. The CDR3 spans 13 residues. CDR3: CASSLPPGTEAFF. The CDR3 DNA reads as TGTGCCAGCAGCTTACCCCCGGGCACTGAAGCTTTCTTT.

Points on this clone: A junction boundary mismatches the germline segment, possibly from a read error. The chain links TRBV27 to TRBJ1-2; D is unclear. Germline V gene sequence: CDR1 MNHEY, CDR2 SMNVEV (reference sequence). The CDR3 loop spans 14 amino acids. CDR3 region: CASGYGGVGYVYTF. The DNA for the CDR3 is TGTGCCAGCGGGTACGGAGGAGTCGGCTATGTCTACACCTTC.

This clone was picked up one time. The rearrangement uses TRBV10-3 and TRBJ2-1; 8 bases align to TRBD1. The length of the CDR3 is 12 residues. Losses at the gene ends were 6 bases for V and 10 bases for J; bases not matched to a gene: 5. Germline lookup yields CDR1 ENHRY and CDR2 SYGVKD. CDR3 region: CAIRDREYEQFF. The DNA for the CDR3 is TGTGCCATCAGGGACAGGGAATACGAGCAGTTCTTC.